Listed here are 31 T cell receptor beta chains from one sample, sequenced in a study of cytomegalovirus exposure and HLA in healthy donors. PCR used 60 Vbeta primers and 13 Jbeta primers. Data came from immunoSEQ multiplex PCR; TCRdb stores just in-frame clones and leaves some out. The data hold 160,000 or so clones, with approximately 88% observed a single time. The sample comprised PBMCs. The source is a woman under 30 in good health and CMV-seronegative.

The rearrangement links TRBV10-1 to TRBJ1-4, with D uncertain. The CDR3 contains 9 residues. From germline, CDR1 is WNHNN and CDR2 SYGVQD (reference sequence). Trimming shortened V by 10 bases and J by 8 bases, and 5 bases separated the two germline ends. CDR3 loop: CANLEKLFF. The CDR3 region has the DNA TGCGCCAACCTAGAAAAACTGTTTTTT.

This clone was found a few times. This rearrangement joins TRBV7-9 to TRBJ2-5; 10 bases match TRBD1. Per germline, CDR1 SEHNR and CDR2 FQNEAQ (reference sequence). The CDR3 is 18 residues long. Trimming cost V 8 bases and J 3 bases; bases outside gene matches: 18. CDR3 bases: TGTGCCAGCGACCCTCCAAAATCCGGGACAGGGGTAGAAGAGACCCAGTACTTC. This encodes CASDPPKSGTGVEETQYF.

The V call is TRBV28, the J call TRBJ1-1; TRBD1 might be the D (6 bases). This CDR3 region has 13 residues. V lost 3 bases and J 7 bases, leaving 12 bases between the germline ends. Germline loops: CDR1 MDHEN, CDR2 SYDVKM. In DNA form, the CDR3 reads TGTGCCAGCAGTTTGGCAGGGGCGCTTGAAGCTTTCTTT. Translation: CASSLAGALEAFF.

The gene calls are TRBV10-3 and TRBJ2-3, with D possibly matching TRBD1 (6 bases). CDR3 length equals 14 residues. Trimming left V 6 bases short and J 2 bases short, with 12 bases between. Germline-derived CDR1 and CDR2 are ENHRY and SYGVKD. The CDR3 DNA follows: TGTGCCATCAGGCCCGGACAGTACACAGATACGCAGTATTTT. Its protein is CAIRPGQYTDTQYF.

The rearrangement uses TRBV2 and TRBJ2-7; TRBD2 might be the D (6 bases). Germline V lookup: CDR1 SNHLY, CDR2 FYNNEI. The length of the CDR3 is 17 residues. V lost 2 bases, J lost 5 bases, and 22 bases lay in between. In nucleotides, the CDR3 is TGTGCCAGCAGTGAAATTTGGGGACTTAAAACTGTGGACGAGCAGTACTTC. This codes for CASSEIWGLKTVDEQYF.

The chain is built from TRBV19 and TRBJ2-2, with TRBD1 identical over 7 bases. The V segment lost 4 bases and the J segment 6 bases; nucleotides outside the gene matches: 14. Germline CDR1 LNHDA, CDR2 SQIVND (reference sequence). The CDR3 consists of 17 residues. CDR3 in amino acids: CASSRSRGQLVPGELFF. The CDR3 nucleotides are TGTGCCAGTAGTAGGAGTAGGGGGCAATTGGTCCCCGGGGAGCTGTTTTTT.

The chain links TRBV6-5 to TRBJ1-4, with D hard to call. V lost 6 bases and J 7 bases, leaving 18 bases between the germline ends. This CDR3 is 15 amino acids long. Germline values: CDR1 MNHEY, CDR2 SVGAGI. The CDR3 protein is CASSPLTRLFEKLFF. For the CDR3, the DNA is TGTGCCAGCAGCCCCCTCACTCGCTTGTTTGAAAAACTGTTTTTT.

This chain joins TRBV28 and TRBJ2-1, with 8 bases aligning to TRBD2. Germline trimming cut 4 bases from V and 8 bases from J; bases unmatched to any gene: 13. CDR3 length equals 16 residues. Germline loops: CDR1 MDHEN, CDR2 SYDVKM. The CDR3 bases are TGTGCCAGCAGTTCCTTGGCGGGGGGACATATCCATGAGCAGTTCTTC. The encoded protein is CASSSLAGGHIHEQFF.

This chain uses TRBV28 with TRBJ2-7, with a weak D call TRBD1 (5 bases). V lost 2 bases and J lost 0, with 11 bases in between. Germline CDR1 is MDHEN and CDR2 is SYDVKM. CDR3 length: 15 residues. The CDR3 nucleotides read TGTGCCAGCAGTTTACTCAGGGAAAACTCCTACGAGCAGTACTTC. This encodes CASSLLRENSYEQYF.

The gene calls are TRBV9 and TRBJ1-5; D not certain. The germline V gene has CDR1 SGDLS and CDR2 YYNGEE. V was cut by 4 bases and J by 1 base, with 6 bases left in between. This CDR3 is built from 13 residues. The CDR3 here is CASSRGSNQPQHF. The CDR3 nucleotides read TGTGCCAGCAGCAGAGGGAGCAATCAGCCCCAGCATTTT.

The chain has TRBV19 and TRBJ1-1, with a weak D call TRBD1 (5 bases). Trimming left V 6 bases short and J 1 base short, with 15 bases between. This CDR3 contains 15 residues. The V gene's germline CDR1 is LNHDA and CDR2 SQIVND (reference sequence). The CDR3 sequence is CASRKSGTSNTEAFF. The CDR3, as DNA: TGTGCCAGTAGGAAGTCCGGGACTTCGAACACTGAAGCTTTCTTT. Variable domain in full (rest from reference TRBV19 and TRBJ1-1): DGGITQSPKYLFRKEGQNVTLSCEQNLNHDAMYWYRQDPGQGLRLIYYSQIVNDFQKGDIAEGYSVSREKKESFPLTVTSAQKNPTAFYLCASRKSGTSNTEAFFGQGTRLTVV.

This chain links TRBV19 with TRBJ1-3; tentatively, D is TRBD1 (6 bases). Per the germline V gene, CDR1 is LNHDA and CDR2 is SQIVND (reference sequence). With 0 bases removed from V and 3 bases from J, the gap between germline ends came to 9 bases. This CDR3 region has 15 residues. The CDR3 spells CASSIDGTLGNTIYF. Written as DNA, the CDR3 is TGTGCCAGTAGTATAGACGGGACACTTGGAAACACCATATATTTT.

This clone was seen a handful of times. This chain uses TRBV14 with TRBJ1-1; D remains ambiguous. CDR3 length equals 14 residues. The germline V and J ends were trimmed by 5 bases and 1 base, with 11 bases remaining between them. Germline CDR1 reads SGHDN; CDR2 reads FVKESK. CDR3 protein: CASSYSRGNTEAFF. Written as DNA, the CDR3 is TGTGCCAGCAGCTACAGCCGGGGGAACACTGAAGCTTTCTTT.

The gene calls are TRBV9 and TRBJ2-1, with D possibly TRBD2 on 5 matching bases. Germline CDR1 reads SGDLS; CDR2 reads YYNGEE. With 3 bases removed from V and 2 bases from J, the gap between germline ends came to 12 bases. The CDR3 length is 15 residues. The CDR3 loop reads CASSGSGFAYNEQFF. Here the CDR3 DNA reads TGTGCCAGCAGCGGGTCGGGGTTCGCCTACAATGAGCAGTTCTTC.

This chain uses TRBV5-1 with TRBJ2-2, with 7 bases identical to TRBD2. The V gene end was trimmed by 0 bases and the J gene end by 2 bases; junction bases not matched to a gene: 1. The germline V gene has CDR1 SGHRS and CDR2 YFSETQ. This CDR3 comprises 15 residues. CDR3 in amino acids: CASSLGLANTGELFF. CDR3 nucleotides: TGCGCCAGCAGCTTGGGACTAGCAAACACCGGGGAGCTGTTTTTT.

The chain carries TRBV28 and TRBJ2-5, with 9 bases identical to TRBD1. CDR1 is MDHEN, CDR2 SYDVKM, per germline. V lost 4 bases, J lost 5 bases, and 5 bases stayed unmatched. The CDR3 sequence is 14 residues long. The CDR3 region has the DNA TGTGCCAGCAGTTCTGACAGGGGGACGGAGACCCAGTACTTC. This translates into CASSSDRGTETQYF.

The rearrangement links TRBV25-1 to TRBJ1-6, with 10 bases aligning to TRBD1. The CDR3 has 15 amino acids. With V trimmed by 5 bases and J by 9 bases, 7 bases remained unmatched. The germline V gene has CDR1 MGHDK and CDR2 SYGVNS. CDR3 in DNA: TGTGCCAGCAGTTCCTCGGACAGGGGGGGTTCACCCCTCCACTTT. This translates into CASSSSDRGGSPLHF. Variable domain in full (rest from reference TRBV25-1 and TRBJ1-6): EADIYQTPRYLVIGTGKKITLECSQTMGHDKMYWYQQDPGMELHLIHYSYGVNSTEKGDLSSESTVSRIRTEHFPLTLESARPSHTSQYLCASSSSDRGGSPLHFGNGTRLTVT.

The chain employs TRBV30 and TRBJ2-1, with 7 bases that match TRBD2. Germline CDR1 and CDR2: GTSNPN and SVGIG (reference sequence). J lost 0 bases, V lost 5 bases, and 4 bases had no gene match. The CDR3 is 14 amino acids. CDR3 sequence: CAWVSGGSYNEQFF. The CDR3, as DNA: TGTGCCTGGGTTTCGGGAGGCTCCTACAATGAGCAGTTCTTC.

Here the CDR3 DNA reads TGTGCCAGCGTAGACTGGGAGACCCAGTACTTC. Protein: CASVDWETQYF. The V call is TRBV2, the J call TRBJ2-5; D gene uncertain. CDR1 SNHLY and CDR2 FYNNEI come from the germline V gene. Trimming took 8 bases from V and 5 from J, leaving 9 bases between them. This CDR3 comprises 11 residues.

The chain joins TRBV30 to TRBJ1-2, with TRBD1 identical over 8 bases. CDR3 length equals 15 residues. Looked up from germline, CDR1 is GTSNPN and CDR2 is SVGIG (reference sequence). Trimming at V came to 0 bases and at J to 4 bases, leaving 7 bases not matched to a gene. Here the CDR3 reads CAWSVAGGRSYGYTF. DNA for the CDR3: TGTGCCTGGAGTGTGGCAGGGGGCAGAAGCTATGGCTACACCTTC. Looking up the rest from reference TRBV30 and TRBJ1-2 gives the full variable domain: SQTIHQWPATLVQPVGSPLSLECTVEGTSNPNLYWYRQAAGRGLQLLFYSVGIGQISSEVPQNLSASRPQDRQFILSSKKLLLSDSGFYLCAWSVAGGRSYGYTFGSGTRLTVV.

The gene calls are TRBV6-4 and TRBJ1-1, with D possibly being TRBD1 (5 bases). The CDR3 extends over 12 amino acids. Germline V gene data show CDR1 as MRHNA and CDR2 as SNTAGT. Trimming took 6 bases from V and 5 from J, leaving 10 bases between them. The CDR3 is CASSPGGTEAFF. The CDR3 nucleotides are TGTGCCAGCAGCCCGGGGGGTACTGAAGCTTTCTTT.

The chain uses TRBV10-2 and TRBJ2-7; TRBD1 matches 7 bases. The germline V gene has CDR1 WSHSY and CDR2 SAAADI. The CDR3 has 15 residues. After removal of 6 bases from V and 3 bases from J, the junction contained 11 bases not matched to a gene. For the CDR3, the DNA is TGCGCCAGCAGGCAGGGGGTGGCAAATCACTACGAGCAGTACTTC. Protein sequence: CASRQGVANHYEQYF.

The J gene is TRBJ1-1, the V gene TRBV11-2, with 7 nucleotides matching TRBD1. CDR3 size: 14 residues. Trimming at V came to 6 bases and at J to 2 bases, leaving 6 bases not matched to a gene. Germline lookup yields CDR1 SGHAT and CDR2 FQNNGV. In nucleotides, the CDR3 is TGTGCCAGCAGGTCCAGGGGGTTAAACACTGAAGCTTTCTTT. Encoded protein: CASRSRGLNTEAFF.

The chain joins TRBV4-1 to TRBJ2-1; D may be TRBD1 (5 bases). Trimming removed 3 bases from V and 6 bases from J, with 15 bases in between. This CDR3 is built from 15 residues. Germline V gives CDR1 MGHRA, CDR2 YSYEKL. This CDR3 is CASSHPVKGVNEQFF. The CDR3, as DNA: TGCGCCAGCAGCCATCCGGTGAAAGGGGTCAATGAGCAGTTCTTC.

J is TRBJ2-5 and V is TRBV4-2, with D perhaps TRBD2 (5 bases). Germline V gives CDR1 LGHNA, CDR2 YNFKEQ. The V and J ends lost 0 bases and 3 bases respectively, with 11 bases between them. The CDR3 length is 15 residues. CDR3 residues: CASSQDWTGKETQYF. The CDR3 DNA follows: TGTGCCAGCAGCCAAGATTGGACTGGGAAAGAGACCCAGTACTTC.

As concerns this clone: This CDR3 is also generated by other DNA sequences in the sample. The chain has TRBV5-1 and TRBJ1-5, with 12 bases aligning to TRBD1. J was trimmed by 5 bases and V by 0 bases; bases with no gene match: 3. The CDR3 is 16 residues long. Germline loops: CDR1 SGHRS, CDR2 YFSETQ. CDR3 protein: CASSLGDRGLDQPQHF. In DNA form, the CDR3 reads TGCGCCAGCAGCTTGGGGGACAGGGGGCTCGATCAGCCCCAGCATTTT.

The chain couples TRBV7-6 to TRBJ2-7; D uncertain. V was cut by 4 bases and J by 5 bases, with 12 bases left in between. The CDR3 is made up of 13 amino acids. Per germline, CDR1 SGHVS and CDR2 FNYEAQ. The CDR3 region is CASSSRSGHEQYF. DNA for the CDR3: TGTGCCAGCAGCTCCAGATCAGGTCACGAGCAGTACTTC.

V gene TRBV9 combines with J gene TRBJ1-3; TRBD1 is a possible D gene (5 bases). The V gene's germline CDR1 is SGDLS and CDR2 YYNGEE. This CDR3 has 15 residues. Trimming took 2 bases from V and 2 from J, leaving 11 bases between them. The CDR3 protein is CASSVRAVAGNTIYF. The DNA for the CDR3 is TGTGCCAGCAGCGTCAGGGCAGTTGCTGGAAACACCATATATTTT.

The gene calls are TRBV6-5 and TRBJ1-2; possible D gene TRBD1, 5 bases. The V gene's germline CDR1 is MNHEY and CDR2 SVGAGI. V was shortened by 4 bases and J by 6 bases, with 18 bases between the two germline ends. This CDR3 is 15 amino acids long. The CDR3 nucleotides read TGTGCCAGCAGTTCGACAGACCCCAGGATGGATGGCTACACCTTC. Its protein product is CASSSTDPRMDGYTF.

The J gene is TRBJ2-3, the V gene TRBV7-9; D not resolved. Germline V gene lookup returns CDR1 SEHNR and CDR2 FQNEAQ (reference sequence). The CDR3 totals 13 residues. Trimming removed 5 bases from V and 9 bases from J, with 15 bases in between. CDR3 in amino acids: CASSPDLYGTQYF. CDR3 bases: TGTGCCAGCAGCCCTGATCTCTACGGGACGCAGTATTTT.

The chain joins TRBV5-5 to TRBJ2-3, with D hard to call. Germline V gives CDR1 SGHKS, CDR2 YYEKEE (reference sequence). Trimming shortened V by 2 bases and J by 7 bases, and 17 bases separated the two germline ends. The CDR3 is 15 amino acids. CDR3 nucleotide sequence: TGTGCCAGCAGCTTTGCCGACTCGCCCGGTAATACGCAGTATTTT. Amino acid sequence: CASSFADSPGNTQYF.